This is a list of T cell receptor beta chains from one sample in a study of T cell responses to AZD1222 COVID-19 vaccine. Measured with immunoSEQ multiplex PCR; TCRdb has only the in-frame clones, and not every one. The data show 100,000 to 150,000 clones, just over 85% seen once. This specimen consisted of peripheral blood, obtained 28 days after the second AZD1222 dose. The source of these receptors is an adult who received the AZD1222 COVID-19 vaccine. Both conserved end residues are part of each CDR3. The order of the fields is CDR3 DNA, CDR3 protein, J gene, clone size, D gene, CDR3 length, V gene. D genes are given only for firm matches. The size of a clone is reported for some rows only, either as once, few or many, or as a class for expanded clones.

CDR3nt: TGTGCCAGCTCACTAACTAAAGGGACAGGGGAAGGGTGCGAGCAGTACTTC; CDR3aa: CASSLTKGTGEGCEQYF; j_gene: TRBJ2-7; abundance: NA; d_gene: TRBD1; len: 17; v_gene: TRBV18
CDR3nt: TGCGCCAGCAGCTTGGACAGGGGTTCCAATTCACCCCTCCACTTT; CDR3aa: CASSLDRGSNSPLHF; j_gene: TRBJ1-6; abundance: NA; d_gene: TRBD1; len: 15; v_gene: TRBV5-1
CDR3nt: TGTGCCAGCAGTTTAAGCAGGGGGGAGACCCAGTACTTC; CDR3aa: CASSLSRGETQYF; j_gene: TRBJ2-5; abundance: NA; d_gene: TRBD1; len: 13; v_gene: TRBV12-3/TRBV12-4
CDR3nt: TGTGCCAGCAGCTTAAAGGGTCTACCGCTCGGCACAGATACGCAGTATTTT; CDR3aa: CASSLKGLPLGTDTQYF; j_gene: TRBJ2-3; abundance: NA; d_gene: NA; len: 17; v_gene: TRBV7-9
CDR3nt: TGTGCCAGCAGCTCGGACAGGGGCGACACTGAAGCTTTCTTT; CDR3aa: CASSSDRGDTEAFF; j_gene: TRBJ1-1; abundance: few; d_gene: TRBD1; len: 14; v_gene: TRBV3-1/TRBV3-2
CDR3nt: TGTGCCAGCAGAACAATTACAGTGAACACTGAAGCTTTCTTT; CDR3aa: CASRTITVNTEAFF; j_gene: TRBJ1-1; abundance: few; d_gene: NA; len: 14; v_gene: TRBV6-5
CDR3nt: TGTGCCAGCAGTGAAAGTCGCAGGGGCTTATTCGATGAGCAGTTCTTC; CDR3aa: CASSESRRGLFDEQFF; j_gene: TRBJ2-1; abundance: NA; d_gene: NA; len: 16; v_gene: TRBV6-1
CDR3nt: TGTGCCAGCAGCTTAGTTTTAGGGACTCTAGCCAAAAACATTCAGTACTTC; CDR3aa: CASSLVLGTLAKNIQYF; j_gene: TRBJ2-4; abundance: NA; d_gene: NA; len: 17; v_gene: TRBV13
CDR3nt: TGTGCCAGCAGAGGTGGACATGGGAACACTGAAGCTTTCTTT; CDR3aa: CASRGGHGNTEAFF; j_gene: TRBJ1-1; abundance: NA; d_gene: NA; len: 14; v_gene: TRBV11-1
CDR3nt: TGTGCCAGCAGCGTGGACAGCACAGATACGCAGTATTTT; CDR3aa: CASSVDSTDTQYF; j_gene: TRBJ2-3; abundance: NA; d_gene: NA; len: 13; v_gene: TRBV9
CDR3nt: TGTGCCAGTAGTCCGGGGACAGGGGGCATCTACGAGCAGTACTTC; CDR3aa: CASSPGTGGIYEQYF; j_gene: TRBJ2-7; abundance: NA; d_gene: TRBD1; len: 15; v_gene: TRBV19
CDR3nt: TGCAGCGTAAACTATGGTGGGGACACTGAAGCTTTCTTT; CDR3aa: CSVNYGGDTEAFF; j_gene: TRBJ1-1; abundance: NA; d_gene: NA; len: 13; v_gene: TRBV29-1
CDR3nt: TGTGCCAGCAGCTTATCACGTGGCGGGGAGCTGTTTTTT; CDR3aa: CASSLSRGGELFF; j_gene: TRBJ2-2; abundance: NA; d_gene: NA; len: 13; v_gene: TRBV7-7
CDR3nt: TGTGCCAGCAGCCAAGAGTTGGGAGGGGGCGATGAAAAACTGTTTTTT; CDR3aa: CASSQELGGGDEKLFF; j_gene: TRBJ1-4; abundance: once; d_gene: TRBD1; len: 16; v_gene: TRBV4-2
CDR3nt: TGTGCCAGCAGCCGCCTGAGTGGGGTTTTGGATGAGCAGTTCTTC; CDR3aa: CASSRLSGVLDEQFF; j_gene: TRBJ2-1; abundance: NA; d_gene: NA; len: 15; v_gene: TRBV9
CDR3nt: TGTGCCAGCAGTGATTCGTGGCGGGGGCTGAAGGACACTGAAGCTTTCTTT; CDR3aa: CASSDSWRGLKDTEAFF; j_gene: TRBJ1-1; abundance: once; d_gene: NA; len: 17; v_gene: TRBV6-1
CDR3nt: TGTGCCAGCAGCGTAGAGGCAGGGTCCTACGAGCAGTACTTC; CDR3aa: CASSVEAGSYEQYF; j_gene: TRBJ2-7; abundance: NA; d_gene: NA; len: 14; v_gene: TRBV9
CDR3nt: TGTGCCAGCAGCCTCCATAAGCTTAGACGGGACACTGAAGCTTTCTTT; CDR3aa: CASSLHKLRRDTEAFF; j_gene: TRBJ1-1; abundance: once; d_gene: NA; len: 16; v_gene: TRBV7-9
CDR3nt: TGTGCCAGCAGCCGACAGGGAGGGGACGAGCAGTACTTC; CDR3aa: CASSRQGGDEQYF; j_gene: TRBJ2-7; abundance: NA; d_gene: NA; len: 13; v_gene: TRBV3-1/TRBV3-2
CDR3nt: TGTGCCAGCAGCTCGCCGGTTAATGAAAAACTGTTTTTT; CDR3aa: CASSSPVNEKLFF; j_gene: TRBJ1-4; abundance: NA; d_gene: NA; len: 13; v_gene: TRBV7-2
CDR3nt: TGTGCCAGCAGCCCACCTTCCAATAGCGAGACCCAGTACTTC; CDR3aa: CASSPPSNSETQYF; j_gene: TRBJ2-5; abundance: NA; d_gene: NA; len: 14; v_gene: TRBV11-2
CDR3nt: TGCGCCAGCAGCAACAGGGGGAAAGGAATGAACACTGAAGCTTTCTTT; CDR3aa: CASSNRGKGMNTEAFF; j_gene: TRBJ1-1; abundance: NA; d_gene: TRBD1; len: 16; v_gene: TRBV5-1
CDR3nt: TGTGCCAGCAGCTGGGGGGGACCCGGGGAGCTGTTTTTT; CDR3aa: CASSWGGPGELFF; j_gene: TRBJ2-2; abundance: NA; d_gene: TRBD2; len: 13; v_gene: TRBV5-4
CDR3nt: TGTGCCAGCAGGCCCCGGGACGGAAGCAATCAGCCCCAGCATTTT; CDR3aa: CASRPRDGSNQPQHF; j_gene: TRBJ1-5; abundance: NA; d_gene: NA; len: 15; v_gene: TRBV2
CDR3nt: TGTGCCAGCAGGTGGAAGGACACTGAAGCTTTCTTT; CDR3aa: CASRWKDTEAFF; j_gene: TRBJ1-1; abundance: NA; d_gene: NA; len: 12; v_gene: TRBV27
CDR3nt: TGTGCCAGTAGCCCTGCAGACAGGACTAACTATGGCTACACCTTC; CDR3aa: CASSPADRTNYGYTF; j_gene: TRBJ1-2; abundance: NA; d_gene: NA; len: 15; v_gene: TRBV19
CDR3nt: TGCGCCAGCAGCCCCCAGCCGGGATTCAACACTGAAGCTTTCTTT; CDR3aa: CASSPQPGFNTEAFF; j_gene: TRBJ1-1; abundance: once; d_gene: NA; len: 15; v_gene: TRBV4-1
CDR3nt: TGTGCCAGCAGTTACAGAACGGATCATAATGAAAAACTGTTTTTT; CDR3aa: CASSYRTDHNEKLFF; j_gene: TRBJ1-4; abundance: NA; d_gene: NA; len: 15; v_gene: TRBV6-5
CDR3nt: TGCGCCAGCGAGAGGACCGAGAGAGGTTCATCGGAAGCTTTCTTT; CDR3aa: CASERTERGSSEAFF; j_gene: TRBJ1-1; abundance: NA; d_gene: NA; len: 15; v_gene: TRBV5-1
CDR3nt: TGTGCCACCAGTGACAGGAGGTACCAAGAGACCCAGTACTTC; CDR3aa: CATSDRRYQETQYF; j_gene: TRBJ2-5; abundance: few; d_gene: NA; len: 14; v_gene: TRBV24-1
CDR3nt: TGTGCCAGCAGCTTAGCGTGGGCGGCCTATAGCAATCAGCCCCAGCATTTT; CDR3aa: CASSLAWAAYSNQPQHF; j_gene: TRBJ1-5; abundance: once; d_gene: NA; len: 17; v_gene: TRBV7-2
CDR3nt: TGTGCCAGCAGCGTAGGGGGACTAGCGACAGATACGCAGTATTTT; CDR3aa: CASSVGGLATDTQYF; j_gene: TRBJ2-3; abundance: NA; d_gene: TRBD2; len: 15; v_gene: TRBV9
CDR3nt: TGTGCCGCGGGCGGCACAGATACGCAGTATTTT; CDR3aa: CAAGGTDTQYF; j_gene: TRBJ2-3; abundance: NA; d_gene: NA; len: 11; v_gene: TRBV19
CDR3nt: TGTGCCAGCAGTCGAGACAGGGGGCCTCAGCCCCAGCATTTT; CDR3aa: CASSRDRGPQPQHF; j_gene: TRBJ1-5; abundance: NA; d_gene: TRBD1; len: 14; v_gene: TRBV28
CDR3nt: TGTGCCAGCAGTTTATCGAGACAGCTCTCTGGAAACACCATATATTTT; CDR3aa: CASSLSRQLSGNTIYF; j_gene: TRBJ1-3; abundance: NA; d_gene: NA; len: 16; v_gene: TRBV27
CDR3nt: TGTGCCAGTTCCGGGACTAGCGGCTCCTACGAGCAGTACTTC; CDR3aa: CASSGTSGSYEQYF; j_gene: TRBJ2-7; abundance: few; d_gene: TRBD2; len: 14; v_gene: TRBV19
CDR3nt: TGTGCCAGTAGGCCAGGGAGGACTGAAGCTTTCTTT; CDR3aa: CASRPGRTEAFF; j_gene: TRBJ1-1; abundance: NA; d_gene: NA; len: 12; v_gene: TRBV19
CDR3nt: TGTGCCAGCAGCTCCCGGGACAGGGTGGATGAAAAACTGTTTTTT; CDR3aa: CASSSRDRVDEKLFF; j_gene: TRBJ1-4; abundance: NA; d_gene: TRBD1; len: 15; v_gene: TRBV9
CDR3nt: TGCGCCAGCAGCCAACAGACAGGGGGCGCATATGGCTACACCTTC; CDR3aa: CASSQQTGGAYGYTF; j_gene: TRBJ1-2; abundance: NA; d_gene: TRBD1; len: 15; v_gene: TRBV4-3
CDR3nt: TGTGCAAGTCGTCTCCCTTACGAGCAGTACTTC; CDR3aa: CASRLPYEQYF; j_gene: TRBJ2-7; abundance: NA; d_gene: NA; len: 11; v_gene: TRBV12-2
CDR3nt: TGTGCCAGCAGTTTGGATTTGGCAGGGAGAGAGACCCAGTACTTC; CDR3aa: CASSLDLAGRETQYF; j_gene: TRBJ2-5; abundance: once; d_gene: NA; len: 15; v_gene: TRBV28
CDR3nt: TGTGCCAGCAGTTTCTCGTCGGGGGGGAACCACGAGCAGTACTTC; CDR3aa: CASSFSSGGNHEQYF; j_gene: TRBJ2-7; abundance: once; d_gene: TRBD2; len: 15; v_gene: TRBV6-2/TRBV6-3
CDR3nt: TGTGCCAGCAGCCTAGGGGACTTTAACACCGGGGAGCTGTTTTTT; CDR3aa: CASSLGDFNTGELFF; j_gene: TRBJ2-2; abundance: NA; d_gene: NA; len: 15; v_gene: TRBV3-1/TRBV3-2